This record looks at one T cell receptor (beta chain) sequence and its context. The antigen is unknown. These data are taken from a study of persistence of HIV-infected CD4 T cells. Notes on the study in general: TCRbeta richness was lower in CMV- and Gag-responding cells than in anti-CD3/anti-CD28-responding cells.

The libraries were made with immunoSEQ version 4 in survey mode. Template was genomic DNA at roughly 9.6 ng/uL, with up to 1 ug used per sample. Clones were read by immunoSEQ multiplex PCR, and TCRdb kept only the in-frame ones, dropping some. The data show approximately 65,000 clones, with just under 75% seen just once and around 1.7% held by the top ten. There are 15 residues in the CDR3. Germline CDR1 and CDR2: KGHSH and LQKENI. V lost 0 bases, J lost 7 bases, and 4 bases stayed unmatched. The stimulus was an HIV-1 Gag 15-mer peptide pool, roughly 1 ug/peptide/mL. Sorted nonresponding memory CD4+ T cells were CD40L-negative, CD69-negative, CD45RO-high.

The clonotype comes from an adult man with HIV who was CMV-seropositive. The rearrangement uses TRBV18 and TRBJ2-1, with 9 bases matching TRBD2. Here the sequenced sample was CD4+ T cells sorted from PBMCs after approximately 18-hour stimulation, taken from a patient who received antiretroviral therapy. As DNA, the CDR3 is TGTGCCAGCTCACCACCGGCGGGGGGGCAAAATGAGCAGTTCTTC. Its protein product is CASSPPAGGQNEQFF.